The text below deals with one T cell receptor (beta chain). Some clones are missing from TCRdb's copy, which holds only in-frame ones; the method was immunoSEQ multiplex PCR. The sample shows about 330,000 clones, about 88% of them seen only once. With V trimmed by 8 bases and J by 4 bases, 8 bases remained unmatched. Germline CDR1 MNHEY, CDR2 SVGAGI. The CDR3 has 15 amino acids. Each recovered donor of Cohort 3 presented with two negative PCRs, clearance, or symptom resolution. The entry originates in a study of blood T cell repertoires in COVID-19. The chain uses TRBV6-5 and TRBJ2-2; 9 nucleotides align to TRBD1. Sequencing was done on a sample of PBMCs or T cells enriched from blood (not recorded which). This receptor was obtained from a woman aged 25 to 45 who had recovered from COVID-19. In DNA form, the CDR3 reads TGTGCCAGCTATTCCCAGGGACAGGGCACCGGGGAGCTGTTTTTT. The encoded protein is CASYSQGQGTGELFF.